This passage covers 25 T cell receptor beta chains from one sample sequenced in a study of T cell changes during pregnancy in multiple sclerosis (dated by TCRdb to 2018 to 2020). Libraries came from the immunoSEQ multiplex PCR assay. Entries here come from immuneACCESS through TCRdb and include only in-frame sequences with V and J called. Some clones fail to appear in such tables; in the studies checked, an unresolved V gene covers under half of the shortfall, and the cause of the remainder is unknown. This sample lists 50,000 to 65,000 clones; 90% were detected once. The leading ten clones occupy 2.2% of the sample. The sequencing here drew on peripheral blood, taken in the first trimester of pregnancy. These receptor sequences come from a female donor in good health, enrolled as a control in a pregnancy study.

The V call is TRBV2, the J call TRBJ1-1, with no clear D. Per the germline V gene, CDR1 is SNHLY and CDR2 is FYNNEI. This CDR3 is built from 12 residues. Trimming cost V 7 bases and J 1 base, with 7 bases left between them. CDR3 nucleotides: TGTGCCAGCATTGGCGGGAACACTGAAGCTTTCTTT. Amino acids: CASIGGNTEAFF.

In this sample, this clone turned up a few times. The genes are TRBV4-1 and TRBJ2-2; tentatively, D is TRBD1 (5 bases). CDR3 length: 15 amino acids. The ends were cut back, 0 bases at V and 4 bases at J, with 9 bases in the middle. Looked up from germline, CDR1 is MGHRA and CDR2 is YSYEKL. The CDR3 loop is CASSQDMQGTGELFF. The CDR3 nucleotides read TGCGCCAGCAGCCAAGATATGCAGGGCACCGGGGAGCTGTTTTTT.

CDR3 protein: CASSLYPRTGVFSRDQPQHF. The CDR3 nucleotides read TGTGCCAGCAGTTTATATCCCCGGACAGGGGTTTTCAGTCGGGATCAGCCCCAGCATTTT. The rearrangement joins TRBV27 to TRBJ1-5, with 9 bases lining up with TRBD1. J gave up 5 bases and V 1 base, and 18 bases lay outside the gene matches. Germline-derived CDR1 and CDR2 are MNHEY and SMNVEV (reference sequence). The CDR3 runs to 20 residues.

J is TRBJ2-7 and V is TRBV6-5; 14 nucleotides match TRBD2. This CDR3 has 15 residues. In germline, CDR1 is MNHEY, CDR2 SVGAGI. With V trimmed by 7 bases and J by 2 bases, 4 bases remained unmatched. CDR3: CASTTTSGGAYEQYF. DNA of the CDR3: TGTGCCAGCACTACGACTAGCGGGGGGGCCTACGAGCAGTACTTC.

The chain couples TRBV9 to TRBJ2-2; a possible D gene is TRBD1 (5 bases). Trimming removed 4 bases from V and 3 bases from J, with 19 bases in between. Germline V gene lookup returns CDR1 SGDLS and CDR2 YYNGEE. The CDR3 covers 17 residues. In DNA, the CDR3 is TGTGCCAGCAGCCTTAGTTTCAGGGCACACTACACCGGGGAGCTGTTTTTT. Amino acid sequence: CASSLSFRAHYTGELFF.

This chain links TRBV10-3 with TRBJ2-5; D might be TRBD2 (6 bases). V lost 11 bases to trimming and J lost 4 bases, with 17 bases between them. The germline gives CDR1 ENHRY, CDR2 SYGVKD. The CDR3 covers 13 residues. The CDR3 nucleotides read TGTGCCGGGGGTCCGGGAGTTGGAGAGACCCAGTACTTC. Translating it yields CAGGPGVGETQYF.

The CDR3 spells CASFQGGTEAFF. DNA of the CDR3: TGTGCCAGCTTCCAAGGGGGCACTGAAGCTTTCTTT. V usage is TRBV6-6 and J usage is TRBJ1-1; the D gene is possibly TRBD1 (6 bases). CDR3 length: 12 residues. The germline gives CDR1 MNHNY, CDR2 SVGAGI (reference sequence). V dropped 8 bases and J dropped 4 bases, with 11 bases sitting between them.

The CDR3 region is CSASQGIEQYF. The CDR3 nucleotides read TGCAGTGCGTCACAGGGGATCGAGCAGTACTTC. The genes are TRBV20-1 and TRBJ2-7; TRBD1 matches at 7 bases. Germline V CDR1 and CDR2: DFQATT, SNEGSKA (reference sequence). The J segment lost 6 bases and the V segment lost 6 bases, leaving 5 bases of the junction unmatched. The CDR3 contains 11 residues.

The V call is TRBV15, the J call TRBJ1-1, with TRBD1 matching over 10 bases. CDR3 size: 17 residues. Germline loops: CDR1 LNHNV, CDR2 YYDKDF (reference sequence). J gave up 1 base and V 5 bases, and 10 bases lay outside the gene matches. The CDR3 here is CATSSKRGQGPNTEAFF. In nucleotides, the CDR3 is TGTGCCACCAGCTCAAAAAGGGGACAGGGGCCGAACACTGAAGCTTTCTTT.

CDR3 nucleotide sequence: TGTGCCAGCAGGCAGACAGAACGGGGCTACACCTTC. Translation gives CASRQTERGYTF. The chain has TRBV2 and TRBJ1-2; D is perhaps TRBD1 (5 bases). The CDR3 contains 12 residues. Looked up from germline, CDR1 is SNHLY and CDR2 is FYNNEI. The V end lost 6 bases, the J end lost 8 bases, and 13 bases lay between the germline ends. The complete variable domain, with remaining parts taken from reference TRBV2 and TRBJ1-2, reads EPEVTQTPSHQVTQMGQEVILRCVPISNHLYFYWYRQILGQKVEFLVSFYNNEISEKSEIFDDQFSVERPDGSNFTLKIRSTKLEDSAMYFCASRQTERGYTFGSGTRLTVV.

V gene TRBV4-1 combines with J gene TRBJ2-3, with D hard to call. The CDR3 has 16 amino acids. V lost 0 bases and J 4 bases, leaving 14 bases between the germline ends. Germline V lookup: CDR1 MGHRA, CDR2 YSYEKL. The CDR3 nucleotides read TGCGCCAGCAGCCAAGATACCTACCCGTCACCAGATACGCAGTATTTT. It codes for CASSQDTYPSPDTQYF.

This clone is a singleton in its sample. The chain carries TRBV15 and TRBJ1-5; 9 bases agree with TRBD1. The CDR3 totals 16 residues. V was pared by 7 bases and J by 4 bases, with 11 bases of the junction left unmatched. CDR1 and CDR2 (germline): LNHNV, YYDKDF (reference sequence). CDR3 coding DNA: TGTGCCACCAACCGCCCCGCGGGGACAGGGAATCAGCCCCAGCATTTT. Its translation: CATNRPAGTGNQPQHF.

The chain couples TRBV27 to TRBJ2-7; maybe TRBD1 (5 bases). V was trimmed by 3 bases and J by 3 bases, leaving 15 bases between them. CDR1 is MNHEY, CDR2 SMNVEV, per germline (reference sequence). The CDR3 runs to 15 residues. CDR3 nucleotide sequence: TGTGCCAGCAGTTTTTCCTGGGGCGTGGGCTACGAGCAGTACTTC. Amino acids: CASSFSWGVGYEQYF.

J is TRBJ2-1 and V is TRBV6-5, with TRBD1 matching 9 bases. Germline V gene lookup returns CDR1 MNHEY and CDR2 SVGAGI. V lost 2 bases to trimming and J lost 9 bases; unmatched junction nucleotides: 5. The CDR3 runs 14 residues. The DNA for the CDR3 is TGTGCCAGCAGTTACGGGACAGGGTCTAGTGAGCAGTTCTTC. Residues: CASSYGTGSSEQFF.

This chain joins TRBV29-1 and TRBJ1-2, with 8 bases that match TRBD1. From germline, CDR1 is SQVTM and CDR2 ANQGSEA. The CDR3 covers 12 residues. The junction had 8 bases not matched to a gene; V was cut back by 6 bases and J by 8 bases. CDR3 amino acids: CSVDQGAEGYTF. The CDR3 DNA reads TGCAGCGTAGACCAGGGGGCGGAAGGCTACACCTTC.

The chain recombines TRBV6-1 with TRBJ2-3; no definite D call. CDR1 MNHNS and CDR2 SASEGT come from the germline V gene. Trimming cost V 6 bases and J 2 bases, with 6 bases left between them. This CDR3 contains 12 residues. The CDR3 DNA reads TGTGCCAGCAGGGAATACACAGATACGCAGTATTTT. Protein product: CASREYTDTQYF.

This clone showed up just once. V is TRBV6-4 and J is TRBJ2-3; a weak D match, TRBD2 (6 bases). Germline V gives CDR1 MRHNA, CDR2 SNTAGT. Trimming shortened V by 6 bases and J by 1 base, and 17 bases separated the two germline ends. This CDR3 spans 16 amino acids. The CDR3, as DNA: TGTGCCAGCAGCAAACGGACCGGGACTGGCACAGATACGCAGTATTTT. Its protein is CASSKRTGTGTDTQYF.

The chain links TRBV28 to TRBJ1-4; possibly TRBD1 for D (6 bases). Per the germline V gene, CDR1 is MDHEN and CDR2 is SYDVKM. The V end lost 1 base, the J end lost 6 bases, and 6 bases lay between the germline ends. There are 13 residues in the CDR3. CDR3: CASSLYRDEKLFF. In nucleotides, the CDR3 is TGTGCCAGCAGTTTATACAGGGATGAAAAACTGTTTTTT.

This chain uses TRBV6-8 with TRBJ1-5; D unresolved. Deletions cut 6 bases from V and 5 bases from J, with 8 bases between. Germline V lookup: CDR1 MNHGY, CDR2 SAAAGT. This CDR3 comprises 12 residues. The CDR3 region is CASRRIDQPQHF. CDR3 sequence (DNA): TGTGCCAGCAGGAGGATCGATCAGCCCCAGCATTTT.

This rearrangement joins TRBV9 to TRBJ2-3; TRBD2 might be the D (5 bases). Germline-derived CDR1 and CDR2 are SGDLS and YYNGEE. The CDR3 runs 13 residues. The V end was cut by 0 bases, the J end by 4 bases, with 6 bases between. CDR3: CASSVDGADTQYF. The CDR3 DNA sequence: TGTGCCAGCAGCGTAGACGGGGCAGATACGCAGTATTTT.

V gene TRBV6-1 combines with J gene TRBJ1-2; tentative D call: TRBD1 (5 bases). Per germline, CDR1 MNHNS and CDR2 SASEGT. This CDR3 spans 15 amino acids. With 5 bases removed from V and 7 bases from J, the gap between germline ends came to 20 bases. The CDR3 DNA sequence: TGTGCCAGCAGTACCCGGCCCGGGGGGAAGGGTGGCTACACCTTC. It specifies CASSTRPGGKGGYTF.

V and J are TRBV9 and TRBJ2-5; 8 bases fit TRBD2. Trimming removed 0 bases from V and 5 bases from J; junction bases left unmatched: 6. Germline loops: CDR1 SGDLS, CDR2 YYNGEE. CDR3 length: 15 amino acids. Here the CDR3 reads CASSVGSGGAETQYF. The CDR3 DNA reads TGTGCCAGCAGCGTAGGTTCGGGAGGGGCGGAGACCCAGTACTTC.

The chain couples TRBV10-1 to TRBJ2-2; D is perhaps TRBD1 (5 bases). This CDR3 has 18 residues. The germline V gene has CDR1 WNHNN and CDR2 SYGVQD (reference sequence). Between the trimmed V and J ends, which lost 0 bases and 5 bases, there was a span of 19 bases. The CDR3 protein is CASSESTWGRNPTGELFF. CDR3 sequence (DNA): TGCGCCAGCAGTGAGTCGACGTGGGGCAGGAACCCGACCGGGGAGCTGTTTTTT.

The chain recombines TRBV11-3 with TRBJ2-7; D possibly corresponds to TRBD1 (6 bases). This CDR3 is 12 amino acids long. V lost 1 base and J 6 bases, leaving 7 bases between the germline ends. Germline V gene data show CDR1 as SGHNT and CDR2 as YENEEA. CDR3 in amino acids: CASSLGGLEQYF. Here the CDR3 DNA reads TGTGCCAGCAGCTTAGGGGGGCTCGAGCAGTACTTC.

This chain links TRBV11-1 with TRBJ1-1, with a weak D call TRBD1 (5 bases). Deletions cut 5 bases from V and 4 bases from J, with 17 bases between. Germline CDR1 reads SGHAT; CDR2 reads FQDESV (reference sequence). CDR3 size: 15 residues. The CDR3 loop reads CASSPRQRSGTEAFF. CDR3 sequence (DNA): TGTGCCAGCAGCCCCAGACAGAGGTCGGGCACTGAAGCTTTCTTT.